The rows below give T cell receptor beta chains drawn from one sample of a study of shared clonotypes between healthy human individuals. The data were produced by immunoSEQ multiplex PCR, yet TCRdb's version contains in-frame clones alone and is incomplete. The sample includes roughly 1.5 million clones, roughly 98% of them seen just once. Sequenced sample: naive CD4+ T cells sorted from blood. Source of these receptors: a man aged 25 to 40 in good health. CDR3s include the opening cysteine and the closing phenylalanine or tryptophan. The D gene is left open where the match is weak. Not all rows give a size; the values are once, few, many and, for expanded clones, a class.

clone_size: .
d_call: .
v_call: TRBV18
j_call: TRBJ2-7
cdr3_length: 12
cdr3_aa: CASSPSSYEQYF
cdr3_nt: TGTGCCAGCTCACCGAGCTCCTACGAGCAGTACTTC

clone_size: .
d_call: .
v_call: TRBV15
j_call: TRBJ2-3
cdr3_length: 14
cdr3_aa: CATSIDTRTDTQYF
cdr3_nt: TGTGCCACCAGCATTGACACACGCACAGATACGCAGTATTTT

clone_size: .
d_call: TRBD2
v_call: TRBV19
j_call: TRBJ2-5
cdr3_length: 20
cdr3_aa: CASSITRGGGLAGGQETQYF
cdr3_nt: TGTGCCAGTAGTATTACCCGAGGGGGAGGACTAGCGGGAGGACAAGAGACCCAGTACTTC

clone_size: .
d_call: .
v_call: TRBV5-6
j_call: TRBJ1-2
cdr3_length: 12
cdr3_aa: CASSADTAGYTF
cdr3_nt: TGTGCCAGCAGCGCGGACACCGCTGGCTACACCTTC

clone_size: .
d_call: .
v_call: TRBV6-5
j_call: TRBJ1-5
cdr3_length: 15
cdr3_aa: CASSRTRDSNQPQHF
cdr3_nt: TGTGCCAGCAGCCGTACCAGGGATAGCAATCAGCCCCAGCATTTT

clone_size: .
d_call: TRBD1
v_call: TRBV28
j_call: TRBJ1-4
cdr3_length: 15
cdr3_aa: CASSQGGTGDEKLFF
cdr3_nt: TGTGCCAGCAGTCAAGGGGGGACAGGGGATGAAAAACTGTTTTTT

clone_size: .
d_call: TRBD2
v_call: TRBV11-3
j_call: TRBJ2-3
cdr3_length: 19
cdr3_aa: CASSSPGGAGGRSTDTQYF
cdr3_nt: TGTGCCAGCAGCTCTCCGGGGGGAGCGGGAGGGCGTAGCACAGATACGCAGTATTTT

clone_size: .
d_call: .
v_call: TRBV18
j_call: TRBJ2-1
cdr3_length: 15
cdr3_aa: CASSPPLRDHNEQFF
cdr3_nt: TGTGCCAGCTCACCACCGCTCAGGGACCACAATGAGCAGTTCTTC

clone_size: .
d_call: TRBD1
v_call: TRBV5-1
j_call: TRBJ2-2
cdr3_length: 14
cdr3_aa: CASSYRGNTGELFF
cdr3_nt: TGCGCCAGCAGCTACAGGGGGAACACCGGGGAGCTGTTTTTT

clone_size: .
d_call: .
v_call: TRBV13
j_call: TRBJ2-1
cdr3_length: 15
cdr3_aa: CASSLEGSTYNEQFF
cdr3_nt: TGTGCCAGCAGCTTAGAAGGCAGTACCTACAATGAGCAGTTCTTC

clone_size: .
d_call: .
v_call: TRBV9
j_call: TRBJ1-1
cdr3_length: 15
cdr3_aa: CASSLGWGLSTEAFF
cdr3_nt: TGTGCCAGCAGCTTGGGGTGGGGCCTAAGCACTGAAGCTTTCTTT

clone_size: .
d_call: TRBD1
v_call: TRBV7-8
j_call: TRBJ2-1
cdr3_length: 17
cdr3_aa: CASSLSASGGQYNEQFF
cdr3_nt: TGTGCCAGCAGCTTATCGGCGTCAGGGGGACAGTACAATGAGCAGTTCTTC

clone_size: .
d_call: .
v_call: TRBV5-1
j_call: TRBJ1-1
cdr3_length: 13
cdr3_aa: CASSPSRATEAFF
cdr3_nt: TGCGCCAGCAGCCCTTCCAGGGCCACTGAAGCTTTCTTT

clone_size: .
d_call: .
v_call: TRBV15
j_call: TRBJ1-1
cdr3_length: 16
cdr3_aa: CATSRDWSTGITEAFF
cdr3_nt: TGTGCCACCAGCAGAGATTGGTCAACAGGGATAACTGAAGCTTTCTTT

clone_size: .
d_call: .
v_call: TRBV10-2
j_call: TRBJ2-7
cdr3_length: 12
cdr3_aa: CASSEQGREQYF
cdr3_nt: TGCGCCAGCAGTGAACAGGGTCGCGAGCAGTACTTC

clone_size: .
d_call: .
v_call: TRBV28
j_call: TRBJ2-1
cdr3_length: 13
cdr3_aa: CASSPGGDHEQFF
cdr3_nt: TGTGCCAGCAGTCCCGGCGGGGACCATGAGCAGTTCTTC

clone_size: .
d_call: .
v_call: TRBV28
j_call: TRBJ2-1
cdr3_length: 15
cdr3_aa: CASGEQGEVPYEQFF
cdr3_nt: TGTGCCAGCGGTGAACAGGGAGAGGTTCCCTATGAGCAGTTCTTC

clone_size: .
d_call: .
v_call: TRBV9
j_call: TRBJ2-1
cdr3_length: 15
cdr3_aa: CASSVDPAEDNEQFF
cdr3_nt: TGTGCCAGCAGCGTAGACCCAGCGGAGGACAATGAGCAGTTCTTC

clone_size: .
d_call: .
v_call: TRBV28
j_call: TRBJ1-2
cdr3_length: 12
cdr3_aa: CASSLGRNGYTF
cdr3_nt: TGTGCCAGCAGTTTGGGCAGGAATGGCTACACCTTC

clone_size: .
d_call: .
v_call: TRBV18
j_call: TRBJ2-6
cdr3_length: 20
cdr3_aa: CASSPKTKGQTSSGANVLTF
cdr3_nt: TGTGCCAGCTCACCAAAGACAAAAGGACAGACTAGCTCTGGGGCCAACGTCCTGACTTTC

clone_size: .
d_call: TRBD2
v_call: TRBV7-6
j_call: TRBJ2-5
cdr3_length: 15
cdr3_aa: CASSSTLAGKETQYF
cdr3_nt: TGTGCCAGCAGCTCAACCCTAGCGGGGAAAGAGACCCAGTACTTC

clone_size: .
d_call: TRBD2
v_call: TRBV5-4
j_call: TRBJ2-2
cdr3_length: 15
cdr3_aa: CASSLVGGGTGELFF
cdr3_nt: TGTGCCAGCAGCTTGGTCGGGGGAGGGACCGGGGAGCTGTTTTTT

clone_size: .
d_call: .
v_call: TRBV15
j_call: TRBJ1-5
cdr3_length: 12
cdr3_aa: CATSFGGQPQHF
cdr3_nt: TGTGCCACCAGCTTCGGGGGCCAGCCCCAGCATTTT

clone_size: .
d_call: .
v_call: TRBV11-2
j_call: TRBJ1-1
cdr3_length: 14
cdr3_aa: CASAPTRTGTEAFF
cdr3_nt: TGTGCCAGCGCCCCGACGAGGACCGGGACTGAAGCTTTCTTT

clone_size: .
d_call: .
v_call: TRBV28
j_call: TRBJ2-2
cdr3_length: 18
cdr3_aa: CASSLFPPSGILNGELFF
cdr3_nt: TGTGCCAGCAGTTTATTCCCACCTTCAGGGATCCTGAATGGGGAGCTGTTTTTT

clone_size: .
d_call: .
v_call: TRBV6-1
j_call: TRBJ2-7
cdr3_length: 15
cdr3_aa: CASSEGWDGSYEQYF
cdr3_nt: TGTGCCAGCAGTGAAGGCTGGGACGGATCCTACGAGCAGTACTTC

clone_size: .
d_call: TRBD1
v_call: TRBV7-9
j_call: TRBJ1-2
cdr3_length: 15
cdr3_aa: CASSLGTGTNYGYTF
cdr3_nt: TGTGCCAGCAGCTTAGGGACAGGGACTAACTATGGCTACACCTTC

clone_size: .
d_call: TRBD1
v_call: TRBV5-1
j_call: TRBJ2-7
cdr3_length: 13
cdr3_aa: CASSVDRGYEQYF
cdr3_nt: TGCGCCAGCAGCGTGGACAGGGGCTACGAGCAGTACTTC

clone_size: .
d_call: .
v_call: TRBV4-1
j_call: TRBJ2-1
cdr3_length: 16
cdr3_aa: CASSHKGPVPLLEQFF
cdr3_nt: TGCGCCAGCAGCCATAAAGGCCCAGTCCCTCTCTTGGAGCAGTTCTTC

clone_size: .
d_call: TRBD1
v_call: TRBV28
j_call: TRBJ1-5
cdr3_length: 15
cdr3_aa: CASSFPGQGDQPQHF
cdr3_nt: TGTGCCAGCAGTTTTCCGGGACAGGGGGATCAGCCCCAGCATTTT

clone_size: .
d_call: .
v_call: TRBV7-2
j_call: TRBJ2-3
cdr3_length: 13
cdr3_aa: CASSLLVKDTQYF
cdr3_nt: TGTGCCAGCAGCTTACTAGTGAAAGATACGCAGTATTTT

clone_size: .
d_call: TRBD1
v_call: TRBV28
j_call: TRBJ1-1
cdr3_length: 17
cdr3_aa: CASSLRTGGFMNTEAFF
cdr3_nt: TGTGCCAGCAGTTTAAGGACAGGGGGATTCATGAACACTGAAGCTTTCTTT

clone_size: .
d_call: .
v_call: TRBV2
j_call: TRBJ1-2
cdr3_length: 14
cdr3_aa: CASSVLQGGHGYTF
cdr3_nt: TGTGCCAGCAGTGTCTTGCAGGGTGGCCATGGCTACACCTTC

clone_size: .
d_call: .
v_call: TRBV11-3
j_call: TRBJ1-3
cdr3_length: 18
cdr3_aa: CASSLVWSQLLSGNTIYF
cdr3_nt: TGTGCCAGCAGCTTAGTATGGAGTCAGCTACTCTCTGGAAACACCATATATTTT

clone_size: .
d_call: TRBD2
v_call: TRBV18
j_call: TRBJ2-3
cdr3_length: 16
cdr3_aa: CASSPPSTGAGATQYF
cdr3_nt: TGTGCCAGCTCACCACCCAGCACGGGAGCGGGGGCTACGCAGTATTTT

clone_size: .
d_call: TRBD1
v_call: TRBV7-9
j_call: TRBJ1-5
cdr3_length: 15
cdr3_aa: CASSLGGQGGRPQHF
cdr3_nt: TGTGCCAGCAGCTTAGGGGGACAGGGTGGCCGGCCCCAGCATTTT

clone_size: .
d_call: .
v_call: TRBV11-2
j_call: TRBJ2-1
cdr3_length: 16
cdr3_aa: CASSFRKDRVNNEQFF
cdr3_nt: TGTGCCAGCAGCTTTAGGAAGGACAGAGTAAACAATGAGCAGTTCTTC

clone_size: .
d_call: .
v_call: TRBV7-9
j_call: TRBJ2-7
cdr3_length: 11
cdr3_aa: CASSSVYEQYF
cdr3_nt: TGTGCCAGCAGCTCGGTCTACGAGCAGTACTTC

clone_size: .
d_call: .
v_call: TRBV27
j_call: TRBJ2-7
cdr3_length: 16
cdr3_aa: CASSVHHRVGTYEQYF
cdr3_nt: TGTGCCAGCAGTGTACATCACAGGGTCGGCACCTACGAGCAGTACTTC

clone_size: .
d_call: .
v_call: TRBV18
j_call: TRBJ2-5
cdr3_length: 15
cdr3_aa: CASSPGGVGLETQYF
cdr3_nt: TGTGCCAGCTCACCGGGGGGCGTGGGCCTAGAGACCCAGTACTTC

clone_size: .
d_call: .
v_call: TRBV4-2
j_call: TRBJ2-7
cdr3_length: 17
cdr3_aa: CASSLQGALGTSYEQYF
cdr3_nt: TGTGCCAGCAGCCTACAGGGAGCCCTGGGGACCTCCTACGAGCAGTACTTC

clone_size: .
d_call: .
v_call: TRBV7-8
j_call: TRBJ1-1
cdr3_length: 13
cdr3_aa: CASSDHRETEAFF
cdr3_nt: TGTGCCAGCAGTGATCATAGGGAAACTGAAGCTTTCTTT

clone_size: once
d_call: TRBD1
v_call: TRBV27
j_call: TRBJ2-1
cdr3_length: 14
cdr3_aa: CASSRTGLFGEQFF
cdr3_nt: TGTGCCAGCAGCCGGACAGGTCTATTCGGTGAGCAGTTCTTC

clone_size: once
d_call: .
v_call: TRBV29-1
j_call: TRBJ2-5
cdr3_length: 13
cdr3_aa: CSVAGSGQETQYF
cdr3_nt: TGCAGCGTTGCGGGAAGCGGCCAAGAGACCCAGTACTTC

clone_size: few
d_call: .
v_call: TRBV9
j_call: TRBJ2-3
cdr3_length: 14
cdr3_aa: CASSVVGSTDTQYF
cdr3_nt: TGTGCCAGCAGCGTAGTAGGGAGCACAGATACGCAGTATTTT

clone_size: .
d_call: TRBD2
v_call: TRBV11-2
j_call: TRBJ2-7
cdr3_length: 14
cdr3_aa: CASSLVRGAYEQYF
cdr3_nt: TGTGCCAGCAGCTTAGTGCGGGGGGCCTACGAGCAGTACTTC

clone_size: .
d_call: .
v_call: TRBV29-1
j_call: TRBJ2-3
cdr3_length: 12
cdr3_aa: CSVSGSTDTQYF
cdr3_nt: TGCAGCGTATCAGGTAGCACAGATACGCAGTATTTT

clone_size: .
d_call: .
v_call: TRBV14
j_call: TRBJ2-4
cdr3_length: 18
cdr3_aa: CASSQDFPGLGAKNIQYF
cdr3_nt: TGTGCCAGCAGCCAAGATTTCCCGGGGTTGGGTGCCAAAAACATTCAGTACTTC

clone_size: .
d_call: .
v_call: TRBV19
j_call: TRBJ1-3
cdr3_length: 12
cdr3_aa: CASSIPGNTIYF
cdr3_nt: TGTGCCAGTAGTATCCCTGGAAACACCATATATTTT